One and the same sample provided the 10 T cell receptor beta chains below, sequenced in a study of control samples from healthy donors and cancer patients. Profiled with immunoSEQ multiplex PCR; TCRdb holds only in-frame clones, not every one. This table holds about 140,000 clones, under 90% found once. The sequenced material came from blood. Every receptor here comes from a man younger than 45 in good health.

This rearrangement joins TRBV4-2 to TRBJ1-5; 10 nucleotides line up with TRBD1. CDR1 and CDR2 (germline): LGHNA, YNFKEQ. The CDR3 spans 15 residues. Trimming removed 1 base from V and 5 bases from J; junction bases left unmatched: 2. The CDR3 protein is CASSQATGGYQPQHF. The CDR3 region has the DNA TGTGCCAGCAGCCAAGCGACAGGGGGCTATCAGCCCCAGCATTTT.

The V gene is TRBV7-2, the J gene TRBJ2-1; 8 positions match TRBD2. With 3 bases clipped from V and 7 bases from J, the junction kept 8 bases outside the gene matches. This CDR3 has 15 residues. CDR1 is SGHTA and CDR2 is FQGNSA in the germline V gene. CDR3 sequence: CASSFSRGGVNEQFF. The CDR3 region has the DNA TGTGCCAGCAGCTTTAGTCGGGGGGGCGTGAATGAGCAGTTCTTC. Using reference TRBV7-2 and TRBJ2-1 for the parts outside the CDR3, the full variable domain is GAGVSQSPSNKVTEKGKDVELRCDPISGHTALYWYRQSLGQGLEFLIYFQGNSAPDKSGLPSDRFSAERTGGSVSTLTIQRTQQEDSAVYLCASSFSRGGVNEQFFGPGTRLTVL.

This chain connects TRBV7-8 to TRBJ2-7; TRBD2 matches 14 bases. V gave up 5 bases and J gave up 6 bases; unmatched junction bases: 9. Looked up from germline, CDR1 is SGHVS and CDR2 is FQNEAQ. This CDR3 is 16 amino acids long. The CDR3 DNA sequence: TGTGCCAGCAGCGGAGGACTAGCGGGAGGTGGACGCGAGCAGTACTTC. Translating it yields CASSGGLAGGGREQYF.

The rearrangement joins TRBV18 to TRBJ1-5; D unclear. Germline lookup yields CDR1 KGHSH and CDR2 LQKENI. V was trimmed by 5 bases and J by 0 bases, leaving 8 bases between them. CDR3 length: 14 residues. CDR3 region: CASSGEDSNQPQHF. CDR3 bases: TGTGCCAGCTCAGGAGAAGATAGCAATCAGCCCCAGCATTTT.

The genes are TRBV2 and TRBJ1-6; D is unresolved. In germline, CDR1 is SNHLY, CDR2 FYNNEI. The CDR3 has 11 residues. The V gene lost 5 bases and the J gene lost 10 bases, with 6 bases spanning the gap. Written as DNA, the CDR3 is TGTGCCAGCAGTCTGAGGTCACCCCTCCACTTT. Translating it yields CASSLRSPLHF.

Here the CDR3 reads CASSRALGGAFDEQYF. CDR3 coding DNA: TGTGCCAGTAGCCGCGCCCTAGGGGGCGCGTTCGACGAGCAGTACTTC. The chain employs TRBV19 and TRBJ2-7; the match to TRBD1 covers 7 bases. CDR3 length: 16 amino acids. Germline V gene lookup returns CDR1 LNHDA and CDR2 SQIVND (reference sequence). The V and J ends lost 6 bases and 5 bases, in that order; junction bases with no gene match: 16.

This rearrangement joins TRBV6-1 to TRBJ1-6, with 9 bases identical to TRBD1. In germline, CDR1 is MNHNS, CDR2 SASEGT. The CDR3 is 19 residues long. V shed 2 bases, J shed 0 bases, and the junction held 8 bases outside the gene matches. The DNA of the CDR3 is TGTGCCAGCAGTGAAACAGCGGACAGGGGTATCTCCTATAATTCACCCCTCCACTTT. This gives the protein CASSETADRGISYNSPLHF.

CDR3 in DNA: TGTGCCAGCAGCCCCCCCGCCGGGGAGCTGTTTTTT. Translating it yields CASSPPAGELFF. The gene calls are TRBV6-2 or TRBV6-3 and TRBJ2-2; D unresolved. The germline V gene encodes CDR1 MNHEY and CDR2 SVGEGT. The CDR3 runs 12 residues. The germline V and J ends were trimmed by 6 bases and 6 bases, with 8 bases remaining between them.

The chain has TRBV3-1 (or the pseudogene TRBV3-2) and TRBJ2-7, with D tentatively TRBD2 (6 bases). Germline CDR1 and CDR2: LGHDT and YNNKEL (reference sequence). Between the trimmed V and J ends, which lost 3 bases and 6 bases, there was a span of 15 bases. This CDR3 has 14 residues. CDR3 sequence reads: CASSHVRETSEQYF. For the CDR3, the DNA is TGTGCCAGCAGCCACGTTCGGGAGACATCCGAGCAGTACTTC.

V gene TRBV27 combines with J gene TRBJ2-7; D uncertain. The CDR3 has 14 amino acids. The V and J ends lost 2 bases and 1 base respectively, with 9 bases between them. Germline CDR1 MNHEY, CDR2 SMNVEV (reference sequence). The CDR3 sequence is CASSLKGRSYEQYF. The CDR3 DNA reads TGTGCCAGCAGTTTAAAGGGTAGGTCCTACGAGCAGTACTTC.